These T cell receptor beta chains were read from a single sample in a study of blood T cell repertoires in COVID-19. The assay was immunoSEQ multiplex PCR, and TCRdb's table has in-frame clones only and misses some. The sample consists of roughly 170,000 clones, roughly 85% of them appearing once. Material for sequencing was peripheral blood. Source of these receptors: a woman in her seventies with acute or convalescent COVID-19. The CDR3 runs from the conserved cysteine through the conserved F or W. Each record gives: V gene, CDR3 protein.

v_gene: TRBV11-2; CDR3aa: CASSLGQVGFDTQYF
v_gene: TRBV5-1; CDR3aa: CASSLGPAGVNEQYF
v_gene: TRBV27; CDR3aa: CASSLRRAQRDEQFF
v_gene: TRBV27; CDR3aa: CASTFLGRNEQFF
v_gene: TRBV6-6; CDR3aa: CASSYPNTEAFF
v_gene: TRBV6-2/TRBV6-3; CDR3aa: CASSYRRGTYNEQFF
v_gene: TRBV21-1; CDR3aa: CASSKAPNPTSGNYEQYF
v_gene: TRBV9; CDR3aa: CASSVARGPISGNTIYF
v_gene: TRBV2; CDR3aa: CASSEDRDRVETQYF
v_gene: TRBV2; CDR3aa: CASSGQGGQPQHF
v_gene: TRBV2; CDR3aa: CASTWGDGKLFF
v_gene: TRBV5-1; CDR3aa: CASRRLAGGLDTQYF
v_gene: TRBV30; CDR3aa: CAWRRIIESPLHF
v_gene: TRBV19; CDR3aa: CASSIPGTGQYEQYF
v_gene: TRBV30; CDR3aa: CAWRVSRGSRNSPLHF
v_gene: TRBV19; CDR3aa: CASSSGTASNQPQHF
v_gene: TRBV29-1; CDR3aa: CSVGQQNEAFF
v_gene: TRBV5-1; CDR3aa: CASSLVSGNTEAFF
v_gene: TRBV12-3/TRBV12-4; CDR3aa: CAIGGGTKYGYTF
v_gene: TRBV7-9; CDR3aa: CASSPGTGVQETQYF
v_gene: TRBV12-3/TRBV12-4; CDR3aa: CASSFPSVNEQFF
v_gene: TRBV7-9; CDR3aa: CASSLGETGGTQYF
v_gene: TRBV9; CDR3aa: CASSADQGVTEAFF
v_gene: TRBV5-1; CDR3aa: CASSQNDRGSTGELFF
v_gene: TRBV12-3/TRBV12-4; CDR3aa: CASSFLGQPQHF
v_gene: TRBV28; CDR3aa: CASSPSGAGGTDTQYF
v_gene: TRBV5-1; CDR3aa: CASSLRTSGATYEQYF
v_gene: TRBV27; CDR3aa: CASSSTRGGEKLFF
v_gene: TRBV7-9; CDR3aa: CASSLAGHTDTQYF
v_gene: TRBV5-1; CDR3aa: CASSALTGAGETQYF
v_gene: TRBV20-1; CDR3aa: CSASGPQRMHSYEQYF
v_gene: TRBV7-9; CDR3aa: CASSGTSGTYEQYF
v_gene: TRBV20-1; CDR3aa: CSAYDSYEQYF
v_gene: TRBV2; CDR3aa: CASTQRGNEQFF
v_gene: TRBV7-3; CDR3aa: CASSLPGVQGELFF
v_gene: TRBV14; CDR3aa: CASSLFGGTSGYNEQFF
v_gene: TRBV2; CDR3aa: CASREDREGYGYTF
v_gene: TRBV18; CDR3aa: CASSLTQNLNSPLHF
v_gene: TRBV7-3; CDR3aa: CASSPRGAGAITGELFF
v_gene: TRBV29-1; CDR3aa: CSASGTGGTYGYTF
v_gene: TRBV29-1; CDR3aa: CSVLNYGYTF
v_gene: TRBV2; CDR3aa: CASSPRTGTGGFNEQFF
v_gene: TRBV5-8; CDR3aa: CASSSPGTGSAGGFWEQFF
v_gene: TRBV18; CDR3aa: CASSPPRGQGVVEAFF
v_gene: TRBV18; CDR3aa: CASSPSGDYEQYF
v_gene: TRBV5-1; CDR3aa: CASSTPGPPRDYNEQFF
v_gene: TRBV23-1; CDR3aa: CASPAQGPTYEQYF
v_gene: TRBV18; CDR3aa: CASSPFGQGLDTGELFF
v_gene: TRBV5-1; CDR3aa: CASSSGQFATNEKLFF
v_gene: TRBV6-6; CDR3aa: CASTTTSGRGYEQFF
v_gene: TRBV4-1; CDR3aa: CASSPGQGMDGELFF
v_gene: TRBV19; CDR3aa: CASSMGRGLMIEQYF
v_gene: TRBV13; CDR3aa: CASRRLAAGQETQYF
v_gene: TRBV12-3/TRBV12-4; CDR3aa: CASSLRRNTEAFF
v_gene: TRBV2; CDR3aa: CASSVDPAGGYTF
v_gene: TRBV5-1; CDR3aa: CASGTGRALLRGYTF
v_gene: TRBV7-9; CDR3aa: CASSKLGGFYNEQFF
v_gene: TRBV5-1; CDR3aa: CASSQRQGSRTGELFF
v_gene: TRBV19; CDR3aa: CASSPRDSLYEQYF